This T cell receptor (beta chain) is from a study of blood T cell repertoires in COVID-19. Study at large: Material from acute and convalescent COVID-19 was sourced from the United States, Italy and Spain.

Sequenced by immunoSEQ multiplex PCR; TCRdb stores in-frame clones only, minus some. This sample carries approximately 180,000 clones, more than 75% of them seen once, and the ten largest clones take about a sixth. Recruitment covered roughly 24 US areas and drew participants whose ages spanned roughly 18 to 90 years. V was cut by 1 base and J by 5 bases, with 8 bases left in between. CDR1 is MGHRA and CDR2 is YSYEKL in the germline V gene. CDR3 length: 14 residues. The genes are TRBV4-1 and TRBJ1-4; no firm D call. The sample taken for sequencing was PBMCs or T cells enriched from blood (not recorded which). The clonotype was recovered from a woman aged 45-65 years with acute COVID-19. The CDR3 DNA follows: TGCGCCAGCAGCCAAGTACTCCTGAATGAAAAACTGTTTTTT. It encodes CASSQVLLNEKLFF.